This T cell receptor beta chain was sequenced in a study of shared clonotypes between healthy human individuals. Study results and caveats: Memory subsets had estimated richness that was generally smaller than that of naive subsets.

Concerning this clone itself: Its matching antigen is unknown.

The CDR3 runs 15 residues. V gave up 5 bases and J gave up 2 bases; unmatched junction bases: 6. The germline V gene has CDR1 SEHNR and CDR2 FQNEAQ (reference sequence). TCRdb's table, derived via immunoSEQ multiplex PCR, lists solely in-frame clones and lacks some. The profile shows around 1.5 million clones, approximately 98% of them singletons. Sequencing input: naive CD4+ T cells sorted from blood. The subset was: CD45RA+ positively selected. This chain uses TRBV7-9 with TRBJ1-5; 7 nucleotides line up with TRBD1. This clonotype originated in a man aged 25-40 years in good health. CDR3 amino acids: CASSSTGVGNQPQHF. The CDR3 nucleotides read TGTGCCAGCAGCAGTACAGGGGTGGGCAATCAGCCCCAGCATTTT.